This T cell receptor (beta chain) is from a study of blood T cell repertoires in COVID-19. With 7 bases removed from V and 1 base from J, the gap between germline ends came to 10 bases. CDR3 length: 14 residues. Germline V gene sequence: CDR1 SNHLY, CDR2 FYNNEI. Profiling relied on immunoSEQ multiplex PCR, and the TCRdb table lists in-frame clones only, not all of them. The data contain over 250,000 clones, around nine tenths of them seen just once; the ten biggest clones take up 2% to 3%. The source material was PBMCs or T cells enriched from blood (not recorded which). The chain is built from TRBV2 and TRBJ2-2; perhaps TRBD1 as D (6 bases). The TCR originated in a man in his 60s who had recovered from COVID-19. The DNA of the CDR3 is TGTGCCAGCACCGGACAGATGAACACCGGGGAGCTGTTTTTT. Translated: CASTGQMNTGELFF.